A selection of T cell receptor beta chains follows, all from one sample in a study of T-cell reconstitution after alpha-beta-depleted transplantation in children. TCRdb reprocessed the PCR reads via MiXCR and lists one record per CDR3 protein. This table has 600,000 to 800,000 distinct CDR3 sequences, over 10% appearing once. The input for sequencing was PBMCs, taken before TCRalphabeta/CD19-depleted stem cell transplant. The receptors here all came from a girl aged 2-9 years with congenital amegakaryocytic thrombocytopenia, due to receive a stem cell transplant. Each CDR3 is given with its conserved first and last residue. D genes are given only for firm matches. Part of the rows lack a size; the others show once, few, many or a class for expanded clones.

D	V	J	size	CDR3	DNA
NA	TRBV10-3	TRBJ2-3	NA	CAISENPGTSSTDTQYF	TGTGCCATCAGTGAAAACCCCGGGACGTCTAGCACAGATACGCAGTATTTT
NA	TRBV20-1	TRBJ2-7	many	CSARVNDPYEQYF	TGCAGTGCTAGAGTCAACGACCCTTACGAGCAGTACTTC
NA	TRBV25-1	TRBJ2-6	NA	CASSPVSGANVLTF	TGTGCCAGCTCACCAGTCTCTGGGGCCAACGTCCTGACTTTC
NA	TRBV28	TRBJ2-2	NA	CASSLEVPGFPVGELFF	TGTGCCAGCAGTTTAGAAGTCCCAGGGTTCCCGGTTGGGGAGCTGTTTTTT
TRBD2	TRBV10-3	TRBJ2-7	many	CAISDGSGGYEQYF	TGTGCCATCAGTGATGGATCGGGGGGCTACGAGCAGTACTTC
TRBD1	TRBV15	TRBJ2-3	NA	CATSRQGADTQYF	TGTGCCACCAGCAGACAGGGGGCAGATACGCAGTATTTT
TRBD2	TRBV4-1	TRBJ2-1	many	CASSQIRLAGGPSSYNEQFF	TGCGCCAGCAGCCAAATTCGACTAGCGGGAGGGCCCTCCTCCTACAATGAGCAGTTCTTC
NA	TRBV12-3/TRBV12-4	TRBJ1-1	many	CASSQDAGSAFF	TGTGCCAGCAGCCAGGATGCGGGGTCAGCTTTCTTT
TRBD2	TRBV10-2	TRBJ2-3	NA	CASYSGSGVDTQYF	TGCGCCAGTTATAGCGGGAGTGGGGTAGATACGCAGTATTTT
NA	TRBV25-1	TRBJ2-5	many	CARETQYF	TGTGCCAGAGAGACCCAGTACTTC
TRBD2	TRBV20-1	TRBJ2-7	NA	CSASVGGREQYF	TGCAGTGCTTCGGTGGGGGGGAGGGAGCAGTACTTC
NA	TRBV5-1	TRBJ2-7	NA	CASGPGGRNSYEQYF	TGCGCCAGCGGGCCTGGGGGGAGAAACTCCTACGAGCAGTACTTC
TRBD2	TRBV6-2/TRBV6-3	TRBJ2-1	NA	CASSLDPGLAGGFANEQFF	TGTGCCAGCAGCCTTGATCCGGGACTAGCGGGAGGTTTTGCCAATGAGCAGTTCTTC
TRBD2	TRBV3-1	TRBJ2-3	few	CASSQFSGTTDTQYF	TGTGCCAGCAGCCAATTCAGCGGGACCACAGATACGCAGTATTTT
TRBD2	TRBV20-1	TRBJ2-5	many	CSARGLADQETQYF	TGCAGTGCTAGAGGACTAGCGGACCAAGAGACCCAGTACTTC
NA	TRBV7-2	TRBJ2-1	many	CASRPRAGTSYNEQFF	TGTGCCAGCAGACCCCGGGCGGGCACCTCCTACAATGAGCAGTTCTTC
NA	TRBV6-1	TRBJ2-1	many	CAGVAKHDNEQFF	TGTGCCGGAGTAGCTAAACACGACAATGAGCAGTTCTTC
NA	TRBV19	TRBJ1-5	NA	CASRERGGRYSNQPQHF	TGTGCCAGTAGAGAACGGGGAGGGCGTTATAGCAATCAGCCCCAGCATTTT
NA	TRBV10-2	TRBJ1-4	few	CASRPGAGDEKLFF	TGCGCCAGCCGTCCGGGAGCGGGTGATGAAAAACTGTTTTTT
NA	TRBV24-1	TRBJ2-7	NA	CATSDTGAGPSYEQYF	TGTGCCACCAGTGACACCGGGGCAGGCCCTTCCTACGAGCAGTACTTC
NA	TRBV5-1	TRBJ2-7	NA	CASSETGRYYEQYF	TGCGCCAGCAGCGAGACTGGGCGGTACTACGAGCAGTACTTC
NA	TRBV20-1	TRBJ1-5	many	CSARANGGRDQPQHF	TGCAGTGCTAGGGCCAATGGCGGCAGGGACCAGCCCCAGCATTTT
TRBD2	TRBV7-2	TRBJ2-3	many	CASSIGLAGVDTQYF	TGTGCCAGCAGCATCGGACTAGCGGGAGTAGATACGCAGTATTTT
NA	TRBV20-1	TRBJ1-1	few	CSAINLMMANTEAFF	TGCAGTGCTATTAACCTCATGATGGCGAACACTGAAGCTTTCTTT
NA	TRBV5-1	TRBJ2-3	NA	CASSWTRADTQYF	TGCGCCAGCAGCTGGACCAGGGCAGATACGCAGTATTTT
NA	TRBV5-1	TRBJ1-4	few	CASSLLAGGLDEKLFF	TGCGCCAGCAGCCTCCTGGCGGGGGGTCTTGATGAAAAACTGTTTTTT
TRBD2	TRBV12-3/TRBV12-4	TRBJ2-1	many	CASSFRSGGSSYNEQFF	TGTGCCAGCAGTTTTAGGAGCGGGGGAAGCTCCTACAATGAGCAGTTCTTC
NA	TRBV6-5	TRBJ1-3	many	CASSYDRQGSIFSGNTIYF	TGTGCCAGCAGTTACGATCGGCAGGGGTCCATCTTCTCTGGAAACACCATATATTTT
TRBD2	TRBV2	TRBJ2-1	NA	CASSRLAEMSSYNEQFF	TGTGCCAGCTCGAGACTAGCGGAAATGAGCTCCTACAATGAGCAGTTCTTC
TRBD2	TRBV20-1	TRBJ2-4	many	CSASPAGGLAKNIQYF	TGCAGTGCTAGCCCGGCGGGAGGGTTAGCCAAAAACATTCAGTACTTC
NA	TRBV11-1	TRBJ2-1	many	CASSLDDAERSTVDEQFF	TGTGCCAGCAGCTTAGACGATGCGGAACGGTCCACGGTGGATGAGCAGTTCTTC
TRBD1	TRBV12-3/TRBV12-4	TRBJ2-7	many	CASSLPGTGNYEQYF	TGTGCCAGCAGTCTTCCCGGGACAGGCAACTACGAGCAGTACTTC
NA	TRBV7-9	TRBJ2-1	NA	CASSSGLSGNEQFF	TGTGCCAGCAGCTCCGGTCTTAGCGGCAATGAGCAGTTCTTC
NA	TRBV5-1	TRBJ2-1	many	CASSPIETSYYEQFF	TGCGCCAGCAGCCCAATTGAAACTAGCTACTATGAGCAGTTCTTC
TRBD2	TRBV10-3	TRBJ2-5	many	CAISESPAGEETQYF	TGTGCCATCAGTGAGTCGCCAGCGGGGGAAGAGACCCAGTACTTC
NA	TRBV19	TRBJ2-2	few	CASSSSTTNTGELFF	TGTGCCAGTAGCTCCTCCACCACGAACACCGGGGAGCTGTTTTTT
NA	TRBV20-1	TRBJ2-7	NA	CSARDGKGPRWDEQYF	TGCAGTGCTAGAGACGGGAAGGGACCGCGATGGGACGAGCAGTACTTC
NA	TRBV5-1	TRBJ2-1	many	CASSLNLGPASQFF	TGCGCCAGCAGCTTGAACCTCGGACCGGCTAGTCAGTTCTTC
TRBD1	TRBV10-3	TRBJ1-6	few	CAISSGGRAGSPLHF	TGTGCCATCAGTTCAGGGGGTCGCGCTGGCTCACCCCTCCACTTT
TRBD1	TRBV7-9	TRBJ2-1	many	CASSLPHRDRANNEQFF	TGTGCCAGCAGCTTACCACACCGGGACAGGGCAAACAATGAGCAGTTCTTC
NA	TRBV28	TRBJ1-4	many	CASSSLDSALEKLFF	TGTGCCAGCAGTTCCCTGGACAGCGCTTTGGAAAAACTGTTTTTT
TRBD2	TRBV11-2	TRBJ2-5	few	CASTGLKQETQYF	TGTGCCAGCACGGGACTAAAACAAGAGACCCAGTACTTC
TRBD2	TRBV12-3/TRBV12-4	TRBJ2-2	many	CASSFGTSVSTGELFF	TGTGCCAGCAGTTTTGGGACTAGCGTCAGCACCGGGGAGCTGTTTTTT
TRBD2	TRBV20-1	TRBJ2-7	many	CSASGLAGSGEQYF	TGCAGTGCTAGTGGACTAGCGGGAAGTGGGGAGCAGTACTTC
NA	TRBV20-1	TRBJ2-3	NA	CSAIRGFGSDTQYF	TGCAGTGCGATCCGGGGGTTTGGCTCAGATACGCAGTATTTT
TRBD1	TRBV20-1	TRBJ2-2	many	CSAHSTGFTGELFF	TGCAGTGCGCACTCGACAGGGTTCACCGGGGAGCTGTTTTTT
NA	TRBV24-1	TRBJ1-6	few	CATAWWARKSPLHF	TGTGCCACCGCGTGGTGGGCGAGGAAATCACCCCTCCACTTT
NA	TRBV20-1	TRBJ2-5	many	CSARVGLRETQYF	TGCAGTGCTAGAGTTGGACTCCGGGAGACCCAGTACTTC
TRBD2	TRBV4-2	TRBJ2-7	NA	CASSPGLDDYEQYF	TGTGCCAGCAGCCCTGGACTAGACGACTACGAGCAGTACTTC
NA	TRBV25-1	TRBJ2-7	few	CASSELAADLTQQYF	TGTGCCAGCAGTGAACTAGCAGCGGACCTTACGCAGCAGTACTTC
TRBD2	TRBV5-1	TRBJ2-3	NA	CASSRGLAGWGTDTQYF	TGCGCCAGCAGCCGAGGTCTAGCGGGATGGGGCACAGATACGCAGTATTTT
NA	TRBV12-3/TRBV12-4	TRBJ1-2	many	CASSLGYGYTF	TGTGCCAGCAGCTTAGGCTATGGCTACACCTTC
NA	TRBV4-1	TRBJ1-5	NA	CASSPGLPEPQHF	TGCGCCAGCAGCCCCGGGCTTCCTGAGCCCCAGCATTTT